The rows below give T cell receptor beta chains drawn from one sample of a study of shared clonotypes between healthy human individuals. Sequencing used immunoSEQ multiplex PCR; TCRdb keeps in-frame clones, though not all of them. The repertoire holds around 2.1 million clones, with almost 96% as singletons. Sequencing was done on a sample of naive CD4+ T cells sorted from blood. Source of these receptors: a man between 18 and 29 years old in good health. Each CDR3 is given with its conserved first and last residue. The order of the fields is clone size, J gene, D gene, V gene, CDR3 DNA, CDR3 protein. The D gene is left open where the match is weak. Clone size is not always given. Where it is, it says once, few, many or a class for expanded clones.

clone_size: .
j_call: TRBJ2-2
d_call: .
v_call: TRBV18
cdr3_nt: TGTGCCAGCTCACCACCGGCGTCAGGGGAGCTGTTTTTT
cdr3_aa: CASSPPASGELFF

clone_size: few
j_call: TRBJ1-1
d_call: .
v_call: TRBV19
cdr3_nt: TGTGCCAGTAATAGGGGACTAACGAACACTGAAGCTTTCTTT
cdr3_aa: CASNRGLTNTEAFF

clone_size: once
j_call: TRBJ1-5
d_call: .
v_call: TRBV20-1
cdr3_nt: TGCAGTGCTAGAGGCGATCAGCCCCAGCATTTT
cdr3_aa: CSARGDQPQHF

clone_size: .
j_call: TRBJ1-5
d_call: .
v_call: TRBV6-5
cdr3_nt: TGTGCCAGCGGAAGGGACCACAGGGTTCAGCCCCAGCATTTT
cdr3_aa: CASGRDHRVQPQHF

clone_size: .
j_call: TRBJ1-2
d_call: TRBD1
v_call: TRBV5-4
cdr3_nt: TGTGCCAGCAGCCCCCAGGGGGAGGCCCTAAGAGGGGGCTACACCTTC
cdr3_aa: CASSPQGEALRGGYTF

clone_size: .
j_call: TRBJ2-1
d_call: TRBD1
v_call: TRBV10-3
cdr3_nt: TGTGCCATCAGTGAGAAACGCAAGAGGGACAGGAGCTCCTACAATGAGCAGTTCTTC
cdr3_aa: CAISEKRKRDRSSYNEQFF

clone_size: .
j_call: TRBJ2-2
d_call: TRBD2
v_call: TRBV2
cdr3_nt: TGTGCCAGCAGATTACTAGCGGGAGCAACCGGGGAGCTGTTTTTT
cdr3_aa: CASRLLAGATGELFF

clone_size: few
j_call: TRBJ1-6
d_call: TRBD1
v_call: TRBV5-6
cdr3_nt: TGTGCCAGCAGCTTGATCGGGACAGGAACTAATTCACCCCTCCACTTT
cdr3_aa: CASSLIGTGTNSPLHF

clone_size: .
j_call: TRBJ1-2
d_call: .
v_call: TRBV7-9
cdr3_nt: TGTGCCAGCAGCCCGGGGGGGGGCCGCCCCTCCTATGGCTACACCTTC
cdr3_aa: CASSPGGGRPSYGYTF

clone_size: .
j_call: TRBJ2-5
d_call: TRBD1
v_call: TRBV7-3
cdr3_nt: TGTGCCAGCAGCTTAGCCCGACAGGGTTTCGGAGTACGACAAGAGACCCAGTACTTC
cdr3_aa: CASSLARQGFGVRQETQYF

clone_size: once
j_call: TRBJ2-7
d_call: .
v_call: TRBV18
cdr3_nt: TGTGCCAGCTCACCGGGGCTAACCTCCTACGAGCAGTACTTC
cdr3_aa: CASSPGLTSYEQYF

clone_size: once
j_call: TRBJ2-3
d_call: .
v_call: TRBV5-1
cdr3_nt: TGCGCCAGCAGCGGGGGTAGGACATTTGGCACAGATACGCAGTATTTT
cdr3_aa: CASSGGRTFGTDTQYF

clone_size: .
j_call: TRBJ2-5
d_call: TRBD1
v_call: TRBV7-9
cdr3_nt: TGTGCCAGCAGCTTAGGACAGGGGGCCTCAGAGACCCAGTACTTC
cdr3_aa: CASSLGQGASETQYF

clone_size: .
j_call: TRBJ2-7
d_call: TRBD2
v_call: TRBV7-6
cdr3_nt: TGTGCCAGCAGCCTAGATAACGGGGGGGCCTACGAGCAGTACTTC
cdr3_aa: CASSLDNGGAYEQYF

clone_size: .
j_call: TRBJ1-5
d_call: TRBD1
v_call: TRBV5-1
cdr3_nt: TGCGCCAGCAGCACGACAGGGGGGGATCAGCCCCAGCATTTT
cdr3_aa: CASSTTGGDQPQHF

clone_size: .
j_call: TRBJ2-2
d_call: .
v_call: TRBV9
cdr3_nt: TGTGCCAGCAGCGTCATCCCCCGGGCGAACACCGGGGAGCTGTTTTTT
cdr3_aa: CASSVIPRANTGELFF

clone_size: .
j_call: TRBJ2-5
d_call: .
v_call: TRBV7-2
cdr3_nt: TGTGCCAGCAGCCTAGGACAGAAAGAGACCCAGTACTTC
cdr3_aa: CASSLGQKETQYF

clone_size: .
j_call: TRBJ2-3
d_call: TRBD2
v_call: TRBV5-1
cdr3_nt: TGCGCCAGCAGCCCACCTAGCGGGAGAACAGATACGCAGTATTTT
cdr3_aa: CASSPPSGRTDTQYF

clone_size: .
j_call: TRBJ1-2
d_call: .
v_call: TRBV30
cdr3_nt: TGTGCCTGGAGTTTCGGAAGGGAAACGGGCTACACCTTC
cdr3_aa: CAWSFGRETGYTF

clone_size: .
j_call: TRBJ2-5
d_call: TRBD1
v_call: TRBV5-1
cdr3_nt: TGCGCCAGCAGCTTGGGCCCCGGACAGGGTCAAGAGACCCAGTACTTC
cdr3_aa: CASSLGPGQGQETQYF

clone_size: .
j_call: TRBJ1-2
d_call: TRBD1
v_call: TRBV5-1
cdr3_nt: TGCGCCAGCAGCTTGGGACAGGGGGCCTATGGCTACACCTTC
cdr3_aa: CASSLGQGAYGYTF

clone_size: .
j_call: TRBJ2-7
d_call: TRBD2
v_call: TRBV11-2
cdr3_nt: TGTGCCAGCAGCCCCCGCGGGAGCTTTGGACATTACTTC
cdr3_aa: CASSPRGSFGHYF

clone_size: .
j_call: TRBJ2-1
d_call: TRBD2
v_call: TRBV10-3
cdr3_nt: TGTGCCATCAGTGAGTCCCTGCCGGGGGGGCATGTTGAGCAGTTCTTC
cdr3_aa: CAISESLPGGHVEQFF

clone_size: .
j_call: TRBJ2-7
d_call: .
v_call: TRBV2
cdr3_nt: TGTGCCAGCAGTGATAGGCAGTACGAGCAGTACTTC
cdr3_aa: CASSDRQYEQYF

clone_size: .
j_call: TRBJ1-4
d_call: .
v_call: TRBV28
cdr3_nt: TGTGCCAGCAGTTTAGACATCTTAGGGACGGCGGAAAAACTGTTTTTT
cdr3_aa: CASSLDILGTAEKLFF

clone_size: .
j_call: TRBJ1-1
d_call: TRBD1
v_call: TRBV9
cdr3_nt: TGTGCCAGCAGCGCCCGGACAGGTGAGGCTGAAGCTTTCTTT
cdr3_aa: CASSARTGEAEAFF

clone_size: .
j_call: TRBJ1-1
d_call: TRBD1
v_call: TRBV7-2
cdr3_nt: TGTGCCAGCAGCTTAGCGCCCCCGGGACAGCGCATGGCTTTCTTT
cdr3_aa: CASSLAPPGQRMAFF

clone_size: .
j_call: TRBJ2-7
d_call: TRBD1
v_call: TRBV28
cdr3_nt: TGTGCCAGCAGTTACCTTTTCCTCGGGACAGGGGACTCCTACGAGCAGTACTTC
cdr3_aa: CASSYLFLGTGDSYEQYF

clone_size: .
j_call: TRBJ2-7
d_call: TRBD1
v_call: TRBV10-1
cdr3_nt: TGCGCCAGCACGCTAACAGGGGGCTACTCCTACGAGCAGTACTTC
cdr3_aa: CASTLTGGYSYEQYF

clone_size: .
j_call: TRBJ2-2
d_call: TRBD1
v_call: TRBV11-2
cdr3_nt: TGTGCCAGCAGCCTCCGGGACAGCGATAACACCGGGGAGCTGTTTTTT
cdr3_aa: CASSLRDSDNTGELFF

clone_size: .
j_call: TRBJ1-2
d_call: .
v_call: TRBV19
cdr3_nt: TGTGCCAGTAGTCCCCCGGGGGGGGCCCCCTATGGCTACACCTTC
cdr3_aa: CASSPPGGAPYGYTF

clone_size: .
j_call: TRBJ2-1
d_call: TRBD2
v_call: TRBV6-1
cdr3_nt: TGTGCCAGCAGTGAAACTAGCGGGCACTCCTACAATGAGCAGTTCTTC
cdr3_aa: CASSETSGHSYNEQFF

clone_size: .
j_call: TRBJ2-2
d_call: TRBD2
v_call: TRBV4-3
cdr3_nt: TGCGCCAGCAGCCAAGGGACTAGCGGGAGCCCCGGGGAGCTGTTTTTT
cdr3_aa: CASSQGTSGSPGELFF

clone_size: .
j_call: TRBJ2-7
d_call: TRBD2
v_call: TRBV6-6
cdr3_nt: TGTGCCAGCAGTCAGCTCGGGGGGGGAGAGCAGTACTTC
cdr3_aa: CASSQLGGGEQYF

clone_size: once
j_call: TRBJ2-7
d_call: .
v_call: TRBV18
cdr3_nt: TGTGCCAGCTCACCAAAAGACGAGCAGTACTTC
cdr3_aa: CASSPKDEQYF

clone_size: .
j_call: TRBJ2-5
d_call: .
v_call: TRBV28
cdr3_nt: TGTGCCAGCAGTCCCCTGCCGGGGGCTGCGGGGGAGACCCAGTACTTC
cdr3_aa: CASSPLPGAAGETQYF

clone_size: .
j_call: TRBJ1-1
d_call: .
v_call: TRBV5-4
cdr3_nt: TGTGCCAGCAGCTCCATGGGGGCCACTGAAGCTTTCTTT
cdr3_aa: CASSSMGATEAFF

clone_size: .
j_call: TRBJ2-7
d_call: .
v_call: TRBV30
cdr3_nt: TGTGCCCGAAAGGTGGCCTACGAGCAGTACTTC
cdr3_aa: CARKVAYEQYF

clone_size: .
j_call: TRBJ1-5
d_call: .
v_call: TRBV30
cdr3_nt: TGTGCCTGGAGTCTGGGTGGTAGTCAGCCCCAGCATTTT
cdr3_aa: CAWSLGGSQPQHF

clone_size: .
j_call: TRBJ2-1
d_call: .
v_call: TRBV10-1
cdr3_nt: TGCGCCAGCAGAGAGACAAACGAGGTGCTCTCCTACAATGAGCAGTTCTTC
cdr3_aa: CASRETNEVLSYNEQFF